This T cell receptor (beta chain) was captured by sequencing in a study of OX40 agonist ivuxolimab in advanced cancers. Turning to the study itself: Six ivuxolimab dose levels, 0.01 to 10 mg/kg, were given intravenously every 2 weeks.

TCRdb keeps only in-frame clones here, not all; method: immunoSEQ multiplex PCR. The data contain about 67,000 clones, 70% to 90% of them seen just once; the ten biggest clones take up approximately 0.25%. On this clone: Its specificity is unknown.

V was clipped by 7 bases and J by 9 bases; unmatched bases: 9. The CDR3 is 14 amino acids. Germline V gene data show CDR1 as SNHLY and CDR2 as FYNNEI. Findings of the study overall: Certain nonresponding patients likewise had low normalized T-cell clonal expansion. In the 0.1 to 3.0 mg/kg range, CD4+ and CD8+ blood T cells had expanded clonally by week 6.

This TCR came from an adult with an advanced solid tumor such as melanoma, head and neck, liver or kidney cancer. V and J are TRBV2 and TRBJ2-3, with 11 bases aligning to TRBD2. The sample was CD4+ or CD8+ T cells sorted from blood, taken in a trial of the OX40 agonist ivuxolimab. The CDR3 loop reads CASTELTSGETQYF. In DNA form, the CDR3 reads TGTGCCAGCACCGAGCTGACTAGCGGGGAAACGCAGTATTTT.